This T cell receptor (beta chain) stems from a study of immune evolution from preneoplasia to lung adenocarcinoma. Study-wide results and caveats: Top clone share appeared to fall from AAH through AIS, MIA, adenocarcinoma.

Sequenced by immunoSEQ multiplex PCR; TCRdb stores in-frame clones only, minus some. The sample records over 7,000 clones, about 80% being singletons. As concerns this clone: Its antigen is undetermined.

V lost 2 bases and J lost 1, with 8 bases in between. Germline CDR1 SGHTA, CDR2 FQGNSA. The CDR3 covers 14 residues. The TCR was taken from a person aged 40 to 49 with lung adenocarcinoma. Sequencing input: FFPE invasive lung adenocarcinoma tissue. V gene TRBV7-2 combines with J gene TRBJ1-1; D remains unclear. The CDR3 sequence is CASSLLSGNTEAFF. The CDR3 DNA sequence: TGTGCCAGCAGCTTACTATCCGGGAACACTGAAGCTTTCTTT.